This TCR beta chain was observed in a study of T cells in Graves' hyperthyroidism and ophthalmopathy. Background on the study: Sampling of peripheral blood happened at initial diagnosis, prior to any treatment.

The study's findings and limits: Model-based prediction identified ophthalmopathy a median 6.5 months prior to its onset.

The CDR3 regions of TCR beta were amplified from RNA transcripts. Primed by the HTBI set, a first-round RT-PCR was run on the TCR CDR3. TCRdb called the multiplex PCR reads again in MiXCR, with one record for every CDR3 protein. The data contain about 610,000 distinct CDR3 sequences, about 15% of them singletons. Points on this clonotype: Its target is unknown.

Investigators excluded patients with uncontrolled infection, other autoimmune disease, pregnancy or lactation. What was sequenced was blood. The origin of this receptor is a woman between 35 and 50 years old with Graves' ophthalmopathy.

CDR3 protein: CASRGQGNAGELFF. The CDR3 DNA reads as TGTGCCAGCAGAGGACAGGGAAACGCCGGGGAGCTGTTTTTT. The J gene is TRBJ2-2, the V gene TRBV6-1, with 8 bases that match TRBD1. The CDR3 consists of 14 residues. Germline CDR1 MNHNS, CDR2 SASEGT. The junction had 6 bases not matched to a gene; V was cut back by 6 bases and J by 6 bases.